The sequence of this TCR beta chain was determined in a study of blood T cell repertoires in COVID-19. Study context: Whether acute or convalescent, the COVID-19 samples came from the United States, Italy and Spain. T cells, B-cell-depleted T cells, or PBMCs provided the cDNA or gDNA that served as material.

Trimming removed 1 base from V and 2 bases from J, with 17 bases in between. This CDR3 comprises 17 residues. Germline CDR1 reads MGHRA; CDR2 reads YSYEKL. Using immunoSEQ multiplex PCR, the repertoire was profiled, and TCRdb retains in-frame clones only, with some absent. The table has 250,000 to 400,000 clones, about 87% seen once; the top ten hold around 1.6%. Enrolled during active infection, Seattle patients were then followed longitudinally. The sequence was obtained from a woman aged 30 to 39 with COVID-19, enrolled during active disease. The genes are TRBV4-1 and TRBJ1-2; no definite D call. Sequences were obtained from peripheral blood. The CDR3 protein is CASSQVNTNVKNYGYTF. The CDR3 region has the DNA TGCGCCAGCAGCCAAGTCAACACTAACGTCAAGAACTATGGCTACACCTTC.